Listed here are 22 T cell receptor beta chains from one sample, sequenced in a study of blood T cell repertoires in COVID-19. Here immunoSEQ multiplex PCR was the method, and the copy in TCRdb shows in-frame clones only, minus some. The data contain about 380,000 clones, 85% of them seen just once; the ten biggest clones take up about 3.6%. Sequenced input: peripheral blood. The receptors shown here come from a woman aged 18-30 years with acute or convalescent COVID-19.

The gene calls are TRBV27 and TRBJ2-5, with a tentative D call TRBD1 (6 bases). The germline V gene has CDR1 MNHEY and CDR2 SMNVEV (reference sequence). Trimming left V 1 base short and J 7 bases short, with 13 bases between. The CDR3 sequence is 14 residues long. The CDR3 nucleotides read TGTGCCAGCAGTTTATTACAGGGAACCGGGACCCAGTACTTC. It encodes CASSLLQGTGTQYF.

The genes are TRBV19 and TRBJ1-1; D is ambiguous. V was clipped by 10 bases and J by 10 bases, with 16 bases between them. Germline values: CDR1 LNHDA, CDR2 SQIVND (reference sequence). The CDR3 length is 11 residues. The CDR3 bases are TGTGCCACCCTCTCCGGTTTTGGAGCTTTCTTT. Translated, it gives CATLSGFGAFF.

The CDR3 DNA follows: TGTGCCAGCAGCCAAGTAGCGGGAGTGGGGAACGAGCAGTACTTC. It specifies CASSQVAGVGNEQYF. The chain has TRBV3-1 (or the pseudogene TRBV3-2) and TRBJ2-7, with 9 bases fitting TRBD2. Germline loops: CDR1 LGHDT, CDR2 YNNKEL (reference sequence). V shed 1 base, J shed 5 bases, and the junction held 6 bases outside the gene matches. This CDR3 spans 15 amino acids.

The V call is TRBV2, the J call TRBJ2-1; tentative D call: TRBD1 (7 bases). The CDR3 has 14 residues. V was cut by 8 bases and J by 5 bases, with 16 bases left in between. Germline V gene sequence: CDR1 SNHLY, CDR2 FYNNEI. CDR3 residues: CASGGTVRNNEQFF. The CDR3 bases are TGTGCCAGCGGCGGGACAGTTCGAAACAATGAGCAGTTCTTC.

The chain is built from TRBV28 and TRBJ2-7, with 7 nucleotides matching TRBD2. The CDR3 is made up of 17 amino acids. The V gene end was trimmed by 2 bases and the J gene end by 0 bases; junction bases not matched to a gene: 10. Germline V gives CDR1 MDHEN, CDR2 SYDVKM. Here the CDR3 DNA reads TGTGCCAGCAGTTTACGTGCTAGCGGTACCTACTCCTACGAGCAGTACTTC. Translation: CASSLRASGTYSYEQYF.

This chain connects TRBV10-2 to TRBJ1-1; D not certain. Trimming shortened V by 8 bases and J by 11 bases, and 27 bases separated the two germline ends. The germline gives CDR1 WSHSY, CDR2 SAAADI. The CDR3 consists of 15 residues. In DNA, the CDR3 is TGCGCCAGCGGCAATATAAGTCCCGAAGCGAGAATGGCTTTCTTT. Its translation is CASGNISPEARMAFF.

This sequence joins TRBV7-2 and TRBJ2-3; D is perhaps TRBD2 (5 bases). This CDR3 is built from 15 residues. Germline loops: CDR1 SGHTA, CDR2 FQGNSA. Trimming removed 3 bases from V and 6 bases from J, with 16 bases in between. The CDR3 is CASSFYSEPTDTQYF. CDR3 DNA sequence: TGTGCCAGCAGCTTCTATAGCGAACCTACTGATACGCAGTATTTT.

The V call is TRBV6-6, the J call TRBJ2-7; 7 nucleotides agree with TRBD2. Germline V gene sequence: CDR1 MNHNY, CDR2 SVGAGI (reference sequence). CDR3 size: 13 residues. J gave up 5 bases and V 7 bases, and 8 bases lay outside the gene matches. CDR3 coding DNA: TGTGCCAGCACCTCAACTAGCGCCAACGAGCAGTACTTC. Translated, it gives CASTSTSANEQYF.

The V call is TRBV7-9, the J call TRBJ1-6, with D maybe TRBD1 (6 bases). This CDR3 comprises 15 residues. Germline CDR1 SEHNR, CDR2 FQNEAQ (reference sequence). Trimming took off 5 bases at V and 6 bases at J, with 14 bases between the two ends. As DNA, the CDR3 is TGTGCCAGCAGCCCCCGTGGACAGCTTAATTCACCCCTCCACTTT. This gives the protein CASSPRGQLNSPLHF.

This chain connects TRBV9 to TRBJ1-1; weak D call: TRBD1 (6 bases). V was shortened by 4 bases and J by 0 bases, with 10 bases between the two germline ends. The CDR3 totals 14 residues. Germline V gives CDR1 SGDLS, CDR2 YYNGEE. This CDR3 reads CASSPGHVNTEAFF. In DNA, the CDR3 is TGTGCCAGCAGCCCGGGACACGTGAACACTGAAGCTTTCTTT. The full variable domain, completed using reference TRBV9 and TRBJ1-1, is DSGVTQTPKHLITATGQRVTLRCSPRSGDLSVYWYQQSLDQGLQFLIQYYNGEERAKGNILERFSAQQFPDLHSELNLSSLELGDSALYFCASSPGHVNTEAFFGQGTRLTVV.

In this sample, this clone turned up once. This sequence joins TRBV27 and TRBJ2-1, with TRBD2 matching over 8 bases. The CDR3 contains 18 residues. Per germline, CDR1 MNHEY and CDR2 SMNVEV (reference sequence). V lost 2 bases, J lost 0 bases, and 9 bases stayed unmatched. The CDR3 here is CASSLRSASGHSYNEQFF. CDR3 DNA sequence: TGTGCCAGCAGTTTACGATCCGCTAGCGGGCACTCCTACAATGAGCAGTTCTTC.

This clone was recorded a few times. The V call is TRBV7-3, the J call TRBJ1-1; a weak D match, TRBD1 (5 bases). V was clipped by 4 bases and J by 1 base, with 13 bases between them. Germline lookup yields CDR1 SGHTA and CDR2 FQGTGA. CDR3 length equals 15 residues. CDR3 coding DNA: TGTGCCAGCAGCTCCAGACCTGACAGGAACACTGAAGCTTTCTTT. It is translated as CASSSRPDRNTEAFF. Together with reference TRBV7-3 and TRBJ1-1, the CDR3 gives the full variable domain: GAGVSQTPSNKVTEKGKYVELRCDPISGHTALYWYRQSLGQGPEFLIYFQGTGAADDSGLPNDRFFAVRPEGSVSTLKIQRTERGDSAVYLCASSSRPDRNTEAFFGQGTRLTVV.

The chain carries TRBV5-1 and TRBJ2-5; 9 bases align to TRBD2. The V gene end was trimmed by 5 bases and the J gene end by 1 base; junction bases not matched to a gene: 9. Looked up from germline, CDR1 is SGHRS and CDR2 is YFSETQ. This CDR3 has 16 amino acids. For the CDR3, the DNA is TGCGCCAGCAGTTTCCTATCTAGCGGGGCCCAAGAGACCCAGTACTTC. Translated: CASSFLSSGAQETQYF.

The chain couples TRBV28 to TRBJ2-1; 11 nucleotides align to TRBD2. Trimming at V came to 6 bases and at J to 4 bases, leaving 8 bases not matched to a gene. From germline, CDR1 is MDHEN and CDR2 SYDVKM. This CDR3 is 16 amino acids long. The CDR3 reads CASRGLAGGDYNEQFF. The DNA for the CDR3 is TGTGCCAGCAGAGGGCTAGCGGGAGGCGATTACAATGAGCAGTTCTTC.

The chain couples TRBV6-2 or TRBV6-3 to TRBJ2-7; 14 bases are shared with TRBD2. The CDR3 sequence is 16 residues long. Unmatched junction bases numbered 9, after V lost 5 bases and J lost 6 bases. CDR1 MNHEY and CDR2 SVGEGT come from the germline V gene. The CDR3, as DNA: TGTGCCAGCAGTCCCCCGGGACTAGCGGGAGATGTCGAGCAGTACTTC. Its translation: CASSPPGLAGDVEQYF.

The rearrangement links TRBV6-6 to TRBJ1-3; D is perhaps TRBD1 (6 bases). The ends were cut back, 6 bases at V and 1 base at J, with 10 bases in the middle. The CDR3 is 14 residues long. Germline V CDR1 and CDR2: MNHNY, SVGAGI (reference sequence). CDR3 residues: CASSRQVSGNTIYF. In DNA, the CDR3 is TGTGCCAGCAGCCGACAGGTTTCTGGAAACACCATATATTTT.

The chain recombines TRBV11-2 with TRBJ1-3; 10 bases map to TRBD1. The CDR3 is 16 amino acids. In germline, CDR1 is SGHAT, CDR2 FQNNGV. Losses at the gene ends were 5 bases for V and 9 bases for J; bases not matched to a gene: 13. The CDR3 bases are TGTGCCAGCAGCGATCCGAGACAGGGGGCGGCCGGCACCATATATTTT. Protein sequence: CASSDPRQGAAGTIYF.

This sequence joins TRBV5-4 and TRBJ2-1; 8 nucleotides line up with TRBD2. Germline V lookup: CDR1 SGHNT, CDR2 YYREEE (reference sequence). There are 14 residues in the CDR3. V lost 5 bases to trimming and J lost 3 bases; unmatched junction nucleotides: 4. CDR3 sequence: CASRSGTSYNEQFF. The DNA of the CDR3 is TGTGCCAGCAGATCCGGGACTAGCTACAATGAGCAGTTCTTC.

This clone occurred once. This rearrangement joins TRBV6-4 to TRBJ2-2; possible D gene TRBD1, 5 bases. V lost 5 bases and J lost 7, with 11 bases in between. The CDR3 consists of 13 residues. Germline values: CDR1 MRHNA, CDR2 SNTAGT. The CDR3 DNA sequence: TGTGCCAGCAGTTTACAGGTCGGCGGGGAGCTGTTTTTT. Its translation is CASSLQVGGELFF.

CDR3 DNA: TGTGCCAGCAGTTTAACCGGGGGGGCTTTCTTT. Translation: CASSLTGGAFF. J is TRBJ1-1 and V is TRBV12-3 or TRBV12-4, with D perhaps matching TRBD1 (5 bases). V gave up 2 bases and J gave up 11 bases, with 9 bases separating them. The CDR3 is 11 residues long.

The chain carries TRBV5-4 and TRBJ2-3, with 9 bases fitting TRBD2. The CDR3 spans 15 residues. Germline V gene data show CDR1 as SGHNT and CDR2 as YYREEE (reference sequence). The V gene end was trimmed by 3 bases and the J gene end by 1 base; junction bases not matched to a gene: 3. The CDR3 DNA follows: TGTGCCAGCAGCTCTAGCGGGAAGGGCACAGATACGCAGTATTTT. It is translated as CASSSSGKGTDTQYF.

This chain uses TRBV5-1 with TRBJ1-2, with no clear D. The CDR3 runs to 16 residues. V was shortened by 3 bases and J by 4 bases, with 19 bases between the two germline ends. Germline-derived CDR1 and CDR2 are SGHRS and YFSETQ. The chain's CDR3 is CASSSPASLMRYGYTF. The CDR3 DNA reads as TGCGCCAGCAGCTCCCCTGCTTCTTTGATGCGCTATGGCTACACCTTC.